A selection of T cell receptor beta chains follows, all from one sample in a study of blood T cell repertoires in COVID-19. The repertoire was sequenced with immunoSEQ multiplex PCR; TCRdb's copy has only in-frame clones and lacks some. The sample has around 330,000 clones, roughly 85% seen once. The sample was PBMCs or T cells enriched from blood (not recorded which). These receptors were obtained from a woman aged 30 to 39 who had been exposed to COVID-19. Both conserved end residues are part of each CDR3. The order of the fields is V gene, D gene, clone size, J gene, CDR3 protein, CDR3 DNA. D genes are given only for firm matches. Not all rows give a size; the values are once, few, many and, for expanded clones, a class.

v_gene: TRBV12-5
d_gene: -
abundance: -
j_gene: TRBJ1-1
CDR3aa: CASGQNVNTEAFF
CDR3nt: TGTGCTAGTGGTCAGAACGTGAACACTGAAGCTTTCTTT

v_gene: TRBV6-5
d_gene: -
abundance: -
j_gene: TRBJ1-3
CDR3aa: CASSYSSSATGNTIYF
CDR3nt: TGTGCCAGCAGTTACTCGTCCAGCGCTACTGGAAACACCATATATTTT

v_gene: TRBV27
d_gene: -
abundance: -
j_gene: TRBJ1-5
CDR3aa: CASSFRYSNQPQHF
CDR3nt: TGTGCCAGCAGTTTCAGGTATAGCAATCAGCCCCAGCATTTT

v_gene: TRBV7-2
d_gene: TRBD1
abundance: -
j_gene: TRBJ2-1
CDR3aa: CASSLGQTLLDEQFF
CDR3nt: TGTGCCAGCAGCTTGGGACAGACCCTGTTGGATGAGCAGTTCTTC

v_gene: TRBV7-2
d_gene: -
abundance: -
j_gene: TRBJ2-1
CDR3aa: CASSQAGTPPPLQQFF
CDR3nt: TGTGCCAGCAGCCAAGCCGGGACACCACCTCCTCTTCAGCAGTTCTTC

v_gene: TRBV19
d_gene: TRBD1
abundance: -
j_gene: TRBJ1-2
CDR3aa: CASSKTSRQGVYGYTF
CDR3nt: TGTGCCAGTAGTAAAACCTCGCGACAGGGGGTATATGGCTACACCTTC

v_gene: TRBV27
d_gene: -
abundance: -
j_gene: TRBJ2-7
CDR3aa: CASSTNRVHEQYF
CDR3nt: TGTGCCAGCAGTACGAACAGGGTACACGAGCAGTACTTC

v_gene: TRBV7-2
d_gene: TRBD2
abundance: -
j_gene: TRBJ2-3
CDR3aa: CASSLRGLAGGRSTDTQYF
CDR3nt: TGTGCCAGCAGCTTAAGGGGACTAGCGGGGGGGCGTAGCACAGATACGCAGTATTTT

v_gene: TRBV7-3
d_gene: TRBD1
abundance: -
j_gene: TRBJ1-3
CDR3aa: CASSPDRNSGNTIYF
CDR3nt: TGTGCCAGCAGCCCGGACAGGAACTCTGGAAACACCATATATTTT

v_gene: TRBV27
d_gene: -
abundance: once
j_gene: TRBJ2-1
CDR3aa: CASSLRGLSHNEQFF
CDR3nt: TGTGCCAGCAGTTTAAGGGGTTTGAGTCACAATGAGCAGTTCTTC

v_gene: TRBV4-3
d_gene: TRBD1
abundance: few
j_gene: TRBJ1-2
CDR3aa: CASSHGQESYGYTF
CDR3nt: TGCGCCAGCAGCCATGGACAGGAGAGCTATGGCTACACCTTC

v_gene: TRBV5-1
d_gene: -
abundance: -
j_gene: TRBJ2-1
CDR3aa: CASSLWAPMANEQFF
CDR3nt: TGCGCCAGCAGCTTGTGGGCCCCGATGGCTAATGAGCAGTTCTTC

v_gene: TRBV7-9
d_gene: TRBD1
abundance: -
j_gene: TRBJ2-5
CDR3aa: CASSLSGTGYQETQYF
CDR3nt: TGTGCCAGCAGCTTGTCCGGGACAGGGTATCAAGAGACCCAGTACTTC

v_gene: TRBV30
d_gene: -
abundance: -
j_gene: TRBJ1-2
CDR3aa: CAYSGRANYGYTF
CDR3nt: TGTGCCTACTCAGGTCGAGCTAACTATGGCTACACCTTC

v_gene: TRBV19
d_gene: -
abundance: -
j_gene: TRBJ1-5
CDR3aa: CASQSRERINQPQHF
CDR3nt: TGTGCCAGTCAGTCCAGGGAAAGAATCAATCAGCCCCAGCATTTT

v_gene: TRBV7-2
d_gene: -
abundance: -
j_gene: TRBJ1-5
CDR3aa: CASSPVGQFNQPQHF
CDR3nt: TGTGCCAGCAGCCCAGTGGGGCAGTTCAATCAGCCCCAGCATTTT

v_gene: TRBV5-1
d_gene: -
abundance: -
j_gene: TRBJ1-2
CDR3aa: CASSSDGSFNYGYTF
CDR3nt: TGCGCCAGCAGCAGCGACGGCTCGTTTAACTATGGCTACACCTTC

v_gene: TRBV2
d_gene: TRBD1
abundance: once
j_gene: TRBJ1-6
CDR3aa: CASRDSRRQGDNSPLHF
CDR3nt: TGTGCCAGCAGGGATTCCCGTCGTCAGGGGGATAATTCACCCCTCCACTTT

v_gene: TRBV19
d_gene: -
abundance: -
j_gene: TRBJ1-2
CDR3aa: CASSMGRDGSYGYTF
CDR3nt: TGTGCCAGTAGTATGGGGCGGGACGGATCATATGGCTACACCTTC

v_gene: TRBV7-9
d_gene: TRBD1
abundance: -
j_gene: TRBJ2-7
CDR3aa: CASSGQGPGEMHEQYF
CDR3nt: TGTGCCAGCAGCGGACAGGGTCCAGGGGAAATGCACGAGCAGTACTTC

v_gene: TRBV5-5
d_gene: TRBD1
abundance: -
j_gene: TRBJ1-1
CDR3aa: CASSFRRDRSSEAFF
CDR3nt: TGTGCCAGCAGCTTTCGCCGGGACAGGAGTTCTGAAGCTTTCTTT

v_gene: TRBV7-9
d_gene: -
abundance: -
j_gene: TRBJ1-2
CDR3aa: CASSVRYGYTF
CDR3nt: TGTGCCAGCAGCGTCCGCTATGGCTACACCTTC

v_gene: TRBV9
d_gene: -
abundance: -
j_gene: TRBJ1-1
CDR3aa: CASSAPYRETEAFF
CDR3nt: TGTGCCAGCAGCGCCCCCTACAGGGAAACTGAAGCTTTCTTT

v_gene: TRBV28
d_gene: -
abundance: once
j_gene: TRBJ1-1
CDR3aa: CASRSWELASTYFRMNTEAFF
CDR3nt: TGTGCCAGCAGAAGCTGGGAGTTGGCCTCTACCTATTTTAGAATGAACACTGAAGCTTTCTTT

v_gene: TRBV29-1
d_gene: TRBD2
abundance: -
j_gene: TRBJ2-1
CDR3aa: CSVERGSSYNEQFF
CDR3nt: TGCAGCGTTGAACGCGGGAGCTCCTACAATGAGCAGTTCTTC

v_gene: TRBV19
d_gene: -
abundance: -
j_gene: TRBJ1-4
CDR3aa: CASSRPGDGNEKLFF
CDR3nt: TGTGCCAGTAGTAGACCAGGGGACGGTAATGAAAAACTGTTTTTT

v_gene: TRBV27
d_gene: TRBD1
abundance: -
j_gene: TRBJ2-7
CDR3aa: CASSFSRGLYEQYF
CDR3nt: TGTGCCAGCAGTTTTAGCAGGGGGCTCTACGAGCAGTACTTC

v_gene: TRBV10-1
d_gene: TRBD1
abundance: -
j_gene: TRBJ1-6
CDR3aa: CATTGQAYNSPLHF
CDR3nt: TGCGCCACCACCGGACAGGCCTATAATTCACCCCTCCACTTT

v_gene: TRBV19
d_gene: -
abundance: -
j_gene: TRBJ2-7
CDR3aa: CASSVTGWYEQYF
CDR3nt: TGTGCCAGTAGTGTAACAGGGTGGTACGAGCAGTACTTC

v_gene: TRBV28
d_gene: -
abundance: -
j_gene: TRBJ2-4
CDR3aa: CASSSLLTELAKNIQYF
CDR3nt: TGTGCCAGCAGTTCCCTACTCACAGAACTAGCCAAAAACATTCAGTACTTC

v_gene: TRBV4-2
d_gene: -
abundance: -
j_gene: TRBJ1-6
CDR3aa: CASSQGKGEGRSLHF
CDR3nt: TGTGCCAGCAGCCAAGGAAAGGGTGAGGGAAGGTCCCTCCACTTT

v_gene: TRBV13
d_gene: -
abundance: few
j_gene: TRBJ2-2
CDR3aa: CASSSRGPGELFF
CDR3nt: TGTGCCAGCAGCTCGAGAGGTCCCGGGGAGCTGTTTTTT

v_gene: TRBV12-2
d_gene: -
abundance: -
j_gene: TRBJ1-5
CDR3aa: CASRFWTTPEREEINQPQHF
CDR3nt: TGTGCAAGTCGCTTTTGGACAACCCCAGAACGCGAAGAAATTAATCAGCCCCAGCATTTT